A single sample is the source of the 16 T cell receptor beta chains below, sequenced in a study of T cells after yellow fever vaccination. In TCRdb, the 5' RACE reads were re-called with MiXCR into one record per CDR3 protein. This table has 200,000 to 300,000 distinct CDR3 sequences, about 3.7% appearing once. The sample consisted of PBMCs, taken 15 days after the yellow fever booster vaccination. These receptor sequences come from a man between 18 and 29 years old who received the YFV17D yellow fever vaccine.

In its sample, this clonotype was seen many times. This chain links TRBV7-2 with TRBJ1-6, with no clear D. The V and J ends lost 5 bases and 0 bases respectively, with 14 bases between them. Germline V gene lookup returns CDR1 SGHTA and CDR2 FQGNSA. This CDR3 has 17 residues. CDR3 coding DNA: TGTGCCAGCAGCCTCGATAGGTTGAGCTCCTATAATTCACCCCTCCACTTT. Protein sequence: CASSLDRLSSYNSPLHF.

The chain recombines TRBV5-1 with TRBJ2-7; D gene ambiguous. The CDR3 totals 14 residues. Germline CDR1 SGHRS, CDR2 YFSETQ. The V end was cut by 4 bases, the J end by 9 bases, with 20 bases between. The CDR3 region has the DNA TGCGCCAGCAGCCTTGGTCCCGAGCCATTGGGGCAGTACTTC. The encoded protein is CASSLGPEPLGQYF.

This clonotype has ten or more counts. The rearrangement uses TRBV20-1 and TRBJ2-5, with a tentative D call TRBD2 (6 bases). Germline lookup yields CDR1 DFQATT and CDR2 SNEGSKA (reference sequence). The CDR3 loop spans 15 amino acids. The V gene lost 0 bases and the J gene lost 5 bases, with 16 bases spanning the gap. CDR3 nucleotide sequence: TGCAGTGCTAGAGATTCCCGCGGGACTGGGGAGACCCAGTACTTC. Translating gives CSARDSRGTGETQYF.

The sample holds many counts of this clonotype. The chain has TRBV10-3 and TRBJ2-7; no firm D call. Trimming removed 8 bases at V and 5 bases at J, with 13 bases between. Germline lookup yields CDR1 ENHRY and CDR2 SYGVKD. This CDR3 comprises 12 residues. The CDR3 reads CAIRTEAHEQYF. CDR3 DNA sequence: TGTGCCATCCGAACAGAGGCCCACGAGCAGTACTTC.

At least ten counts were recorded for this clonotype. The genes are TRBV5-8 and TRBJ2-4; D remains ambiguous. The germline V gene has CDR1 SGHTS and CDR2 YDEGEE. Trimming took off 1 base at V and 7 bases at J, with 6 bases between the two ends. The CDR3 contains 12 residues. DNA of the CDR3: TGTGCCAGCAGCTTGAGGTTCAACATTCAGTACTTC. This encodes CASSLRFNIQYF.

In its sample, this clonotype was seen many times. This rearrangement joins TRBV4-3 to TRBJ1-2; D uncertain. Trimming cost V 0 bases and J 2 bases, with 7 bases left between them. Germline V lookup: CDR1 LGHNA, CDR2 YSLEER. CDR3 size: 14 residues. CDR3 residues: CASSQEIGNYGYTF. The CDR3 DNA is TGCGCCAGCAGCCAAGAGATAGGGAACTATGGCTACACCTTC.

Ten or more counts support this clonotype. The chain carries TRBV24-1 and TRBJ2-3; 8 nucleotides agree with TRBD2. The J segment lost 6 bases and the V segment lost 3 bases, leaving 4 bases of the junction unmatched. In germline, CDR1 is KGHDR, CDR2 SFDVKD. CDR3 size: 14 residues. The CDR3 protein is CATSDVLAGDTQYF. CDR3 nucleotides: TGTGCCACCAGTGATGTCCTAGCGGGCGATACGCAGTATTTT.

Notes on this clonotype: No DNA is shown, since the ends of the CDR3 on it are uncertain; the CDR3 is the one TCRdb lists. The J gene is TRBJ1-5, the V gene TRBV7-5; TRBD1 is taken as the D call from the table, unchecked against the DNA. TRBV7-5 is reported as a pseudogene. From its first to its last residue, the CDR3 has 19 amino acids. Here the CDR3 reads CISVPEAPRRGRSNQPQHF.

This clonotype was counted between two and nine times. The gene calls are TRBV20-1 and TRBJ2-1, with 7 positions matching TRBD1. Germline V gene lookup returns CDR1 DFQATT and CDR2 SNEGSKA (reference sequence). The CDR3 spans 13 residues. V lost 0 bases, J lost 8 bases, and 4 bases stayed unmatched. The CDR3 region is CSARDPGTDEQFF. CDR3 nucleotide sequence: TGCAGTGCTAGAGATCCAGGGACAGATGAGCAGTTCTTC.

This clonotype was detected many times. The rearrangement joins TRBV15 to TRBJ1-1; D ambiguous. Germline V gene data show CDR1 as LNHNV and CDR2 as YYDKDF (reference sequence). CDR3 size: 13 residues. Trimming left V 4 bases short and J 1 base short, with 7 bases between. The CDR3 DNA reads TGTGCCACCAGCATTGGGAAGAACACTGAAGCTTTCTTT. It codes for CATSIGKNTEAFF.

This clonotype was picked up many times. The V and J genes are TRBV7-9 and TRBJ2-3; D is perhaps TRBD2 (5 bases). The CDR3 length is 14 residues. The germline V gene encodes CDR1 SEHNR and CDR2 FQNEAQ (reference sequence). V was pared by 3 bases and J by 1 base, with 8 bases between. CDR3 sequence: CASSFNGGTDTQYF. The DNA of the CDR3 is TGTGCCAGCAGCTTTAACGGGGGCACAGATACGCAGTATTTT.

This clonotype was counted many times. The rearrangement uses TRBV9 and TRBJ1-5; a weak D match, TRBD1 (5 bases). V was shortened by 3 bases and J by 7 bases, with 17 bases between the two germline ends. The germline V gene encodes CDR1 SGDLS and CDR2 YYNGEE. This CDR3 has 15 residues. In DNA form, the CDR3 reads TGTGCCAGCAGCGGGGGGGACGCCCCAATCCAGCCCCAGCATTTT. It encodes CASSGGDAPIQPQHF.

Details on this clonotype: A read error is possible here, since a much larger clone lies one base away. J is TRBJ2-5 and V is TRBV29-1, with D possibly being TRBD1 (5 bases). Germline CDR1 is SQVTM and CDR2 is ANQGSEA. The CDR3 loop spans 12 amino acids. The chain's CDR3 is CSVGRVQETKYF. CDR3 coding DNA: TGCAGCGTTGGCAGGGTCCAAGAGACCAAGTACTTC.

This clonotype was observed many times. J is TRBJ2-1 and V is TRBV29-1, with a weak D call TRBD2 (5 bases). The CDR3 has 13 residues. V was pared by 5 bases and J by 6 bases, with 14 bases between. Germline-derived CDR1 and CDR2 are SQVTM and ANQGSEA. Here the CDR3 reads CSVSSPSPNEQFF. The CDR3 region has the DNA TGCAGCGTTTCTAGCCCTTCTCCCAATGAGCAGTTCTTC.

This clonotype was counted many times. The chain employs TRBV7-6 and TRBJ1-1; D gene unclear. CDR1 and CDR2 (germline): SGHVS, FNYEAQ. V was shortened by 2 bases and J by 6 bases, with 16 bases between the two germline ends. This CDR3 has 15 residues. CDR3 DNA sequence: TGTGCCAGCAGCTTATATAAGGGAGGGTGGGCTGAAGCTTTCTTT. This encodes CASSLYKGGWAEAFF.

Many counts were recorded for this clonotype. This chain connects TRBV20-1 to TRBJ2-5; unclear D gene. This CDR3 comprises 11 residues. V gave up 3 bases and J gave up 5 bases, with 7 bases separating them. Germline loops: CDR1 DFQATT, CDR2 SNEGSKA (reference sequence). The CDR3 spells CSARAQETQYF. The DNA for the CDR3 is TGCAGTGCTAGGGCCCAGGAGACCCAGTACTTC.